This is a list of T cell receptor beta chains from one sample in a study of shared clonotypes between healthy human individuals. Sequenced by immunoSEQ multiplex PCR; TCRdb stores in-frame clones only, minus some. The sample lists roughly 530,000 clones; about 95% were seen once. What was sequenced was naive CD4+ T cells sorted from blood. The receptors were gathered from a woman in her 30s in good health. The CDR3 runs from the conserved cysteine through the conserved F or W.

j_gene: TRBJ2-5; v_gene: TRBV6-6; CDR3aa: CASSAPGAGTQYF
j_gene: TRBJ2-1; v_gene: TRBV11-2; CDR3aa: CASRKSGSSYNEQFF
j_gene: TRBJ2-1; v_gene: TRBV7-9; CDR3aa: CASSLAWTSGMGDNEQFF
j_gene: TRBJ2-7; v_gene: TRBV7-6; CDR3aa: CASSLESSGGTYEQYF
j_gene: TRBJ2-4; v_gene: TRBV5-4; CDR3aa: CASSPTLGTRSAKNIQYF
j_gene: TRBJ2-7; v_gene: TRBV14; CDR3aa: CASSRTRADEQYF
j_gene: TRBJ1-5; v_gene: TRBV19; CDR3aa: CASSTDGDQPQHF
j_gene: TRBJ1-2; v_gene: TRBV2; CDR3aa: CASSLDKPNYGYTF
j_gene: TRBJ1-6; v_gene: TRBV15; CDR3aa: CATSRSTPSSYNSPLHF
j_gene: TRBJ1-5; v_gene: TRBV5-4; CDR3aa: CASSLPGQPQHF
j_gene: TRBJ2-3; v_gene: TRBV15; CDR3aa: CATSRDPGLIASTDTQYF
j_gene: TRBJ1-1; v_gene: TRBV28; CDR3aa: CASSSIGASTEAFF
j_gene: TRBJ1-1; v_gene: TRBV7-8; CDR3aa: CASSPLRRGMNTEAFF